This entry features one T cell receptor beta chain sequence. This record belongs to a study of shared clonotypes between healthy human individuals. About the study: Three plates were used per donor for CD4 naive, three for CD4 memory, two for CD8 naive and one for CD8 memory.

TCRdb's copy holds only in-frame clones and misses some; the assay was immunoSEQ multiplex PCR. Altogether roughly 1,800,000 clones are present, less than 95% being singletons, with the ten largest covering roughly 1%. As defined, naive CD8 cells were CD45RO-negative and positively selected for CCR7, with terminally differentiated effector memory CD45RA+ cells excluded. The CDR3 has 16 amino acids. In germline, CDR1 is MNHNS, CDR2 SASEGT. V lost 1 base to trimming and J lost 1 base, with 11 bases between them. The chain links TRBV6-1 to TRBJ1-3, with D possibly matching TRBD1 (5 bases). The TCR originated in a man aged 18 to 30 in good health. Material for sequencing was naive CD8+ T cells sorted from blood. The DNA for the CDR3 is TGTGCCAGCAGTGAAGGGCCCGGGGGGTCTGGAAACACCATATATTTT. This translates into CASSEGPGGSGNTIYF.